The present T cell receptor (beta chain) was sequenced within a study of patients and donors after allogeneic stem cell transplantation. One entry per CDR3 protein, called by TCRdb with MiXCR from the RT-PCR reads. Altogether 400,000 to 450,000 distinct CDR3 sequences are present, approximately 16% being singletons, with the ten largest covering around 7.9%. The length of the CDR3 is 15 residues. V lost 3 bases and J 0 bases, leaving 11 bases between the germline ends. Germline V gene sequence: CDR1 LNHDA, CDR2 SQIVND (reference sequence). The rearrangement joins TRBV19 to TRBJ1-1; no definite D call. Sequencing was performed on blood, either unsorted or a sorted T cell fraction (not recorded which). This receptor was identified in a human donor who was either an allogeneic HSCT recipient or a stem cell or donor lymphocyte infusion donor (not recorded which). It is not recorded whose cells these are; they may come from a transplant donor. The CDR3 coding sequence is TGTGCCAGTAGTATGAGTCACAGCATGAACACTGAAGCTTTCTTT. It encodes CASSMSHSMNTEAFF. Combining the CDR3 with reference TRBV19 and TRBJ1-1 gives the whole variable domain DGGITQSPKYLFRKEGQNVTLSCEQNLNHDAMYWYRQDPGQGLRLIYYSQIVNDFQKGDIAEGYSVSREKKESFPLTVTSAQKNPTAFYLCASSMSHSMNTEAFFGQGTRLTVV.